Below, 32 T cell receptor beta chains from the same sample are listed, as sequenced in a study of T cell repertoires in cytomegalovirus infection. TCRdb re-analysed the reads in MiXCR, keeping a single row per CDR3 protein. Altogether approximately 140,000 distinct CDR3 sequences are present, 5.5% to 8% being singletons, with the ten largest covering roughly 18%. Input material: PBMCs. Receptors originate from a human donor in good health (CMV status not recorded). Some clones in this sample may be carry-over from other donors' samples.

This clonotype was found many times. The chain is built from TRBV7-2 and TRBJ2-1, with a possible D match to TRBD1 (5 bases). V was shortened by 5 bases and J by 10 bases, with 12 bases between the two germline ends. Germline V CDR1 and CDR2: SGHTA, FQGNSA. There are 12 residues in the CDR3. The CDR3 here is CASSLQGDEQFF. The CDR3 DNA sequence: TGTGCCAGCAGCCTCCAGGGCGACGAGCAGTTCTTC.

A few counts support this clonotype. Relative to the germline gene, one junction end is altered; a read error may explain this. CDR3 sequence reads: CASNLSGYGYTF. DNA for the CDR3: TGTGCCAGCAATTTATCCGGCTATGGCTACACCTTC. The chain has TRBV28 and TRBJ1-2; D is unresolved. The germline V gene has CDR1 MDHEN and CDR2 SYDVKM. The CDR3 has 12 residues.

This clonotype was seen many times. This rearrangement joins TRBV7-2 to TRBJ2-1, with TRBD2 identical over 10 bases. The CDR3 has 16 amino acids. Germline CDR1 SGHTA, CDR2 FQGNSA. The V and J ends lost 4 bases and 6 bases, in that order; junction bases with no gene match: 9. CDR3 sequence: CASSYSGGGAANEQFF. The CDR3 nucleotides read TGTGCCAGCAGCTACAGCGGGGGGGGGGCAGCCAATGAGCAGTTCTTC.

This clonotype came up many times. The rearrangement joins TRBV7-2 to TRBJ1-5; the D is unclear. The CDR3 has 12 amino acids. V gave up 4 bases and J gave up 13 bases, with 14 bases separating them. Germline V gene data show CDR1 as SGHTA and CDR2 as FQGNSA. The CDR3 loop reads CASSSTVPGQHF. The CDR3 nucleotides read TGTGCCAGCAGCTCGACGGTCCCGGGACAGCATTTT.

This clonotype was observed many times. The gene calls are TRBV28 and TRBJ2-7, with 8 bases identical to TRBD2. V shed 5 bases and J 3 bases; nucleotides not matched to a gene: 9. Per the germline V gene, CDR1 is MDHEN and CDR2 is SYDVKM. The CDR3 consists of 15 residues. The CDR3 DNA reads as TGTGCCAGCAGTACCCCCGGGAGGGCGGGCTACGAGCAGTACTTC. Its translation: CASSTPGRAGYEQYF.

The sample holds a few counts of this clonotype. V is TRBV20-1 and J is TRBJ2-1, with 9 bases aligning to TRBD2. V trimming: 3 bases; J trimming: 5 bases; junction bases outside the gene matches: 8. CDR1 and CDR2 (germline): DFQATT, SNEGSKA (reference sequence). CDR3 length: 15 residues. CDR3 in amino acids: CSASLRGGLNNEQFF. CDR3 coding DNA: TGCAGTGCTAGTTTGCGGGGGGGCCTAAACAATGAGCAGTTCTTC.

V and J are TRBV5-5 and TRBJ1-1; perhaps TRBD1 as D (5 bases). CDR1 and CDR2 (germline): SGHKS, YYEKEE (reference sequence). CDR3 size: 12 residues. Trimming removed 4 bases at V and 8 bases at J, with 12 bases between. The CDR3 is CASSLSTDEAFF. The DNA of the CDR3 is TGTGCCAGCAGCCTCTCGACAGACGAAGCTTTCTTT.

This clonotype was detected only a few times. DNA for the CDR3: TGTGCCAGCAGTGACTCTAGGAGGGTAGGAACCGGGGAGCTGTTTTTT. The encoded protein is CASSDSRRVGTGELFF. The chain is built from TRBV6-4 and TRBJ2-2, with a possible D match to TRBD2 (6 bases). Trimming pared 0 bases from V and 5 bases from J, leaving 13 bases between. CDR3 length equals 16 residues. Germline V lookup: CDR1 MRHNA, CDR2 SNTAGT.

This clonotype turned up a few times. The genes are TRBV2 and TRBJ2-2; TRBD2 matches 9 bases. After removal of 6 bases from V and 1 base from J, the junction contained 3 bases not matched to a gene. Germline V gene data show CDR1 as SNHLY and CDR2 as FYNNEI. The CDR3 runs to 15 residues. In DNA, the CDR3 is TGTGCCAGCAGGCAACTAGCGGGGAACACCGGGGAGCTGTTTTTT. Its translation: CASRQLAGNTGELFF.

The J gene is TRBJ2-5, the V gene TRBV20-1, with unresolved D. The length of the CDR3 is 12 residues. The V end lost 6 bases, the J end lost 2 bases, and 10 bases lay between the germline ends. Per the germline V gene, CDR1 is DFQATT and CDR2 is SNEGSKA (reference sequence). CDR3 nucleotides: TGCAGTGCCGGACCCCGACAAGAGACCCAGTACTTC. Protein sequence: CSAGPRQETQYF.

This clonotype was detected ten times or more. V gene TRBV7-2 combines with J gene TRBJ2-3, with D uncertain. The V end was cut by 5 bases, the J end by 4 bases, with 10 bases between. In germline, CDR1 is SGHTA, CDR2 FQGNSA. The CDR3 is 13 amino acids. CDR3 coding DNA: TGTGCCAGCAGCGCTTTTAGGTCAGATACGCAGTATTTT. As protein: CASSAFRSDTQYF.

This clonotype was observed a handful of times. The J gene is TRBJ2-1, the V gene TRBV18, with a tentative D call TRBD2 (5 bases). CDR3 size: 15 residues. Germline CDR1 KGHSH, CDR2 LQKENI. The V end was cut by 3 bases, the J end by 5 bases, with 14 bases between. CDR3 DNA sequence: TGTGCCAGCTCACCTAAAATTTCGGGGAACAATGAGCAGTTCTTC. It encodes CASSPKISGNNEQFF.

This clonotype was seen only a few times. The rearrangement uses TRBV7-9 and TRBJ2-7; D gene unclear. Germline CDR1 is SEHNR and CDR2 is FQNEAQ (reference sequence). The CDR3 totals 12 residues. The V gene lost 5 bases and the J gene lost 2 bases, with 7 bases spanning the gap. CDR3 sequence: CASSTAPYEQYF. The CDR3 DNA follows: TGTGCCAGCAGCACCGCTCCCTACGAGCAGTACTTC.

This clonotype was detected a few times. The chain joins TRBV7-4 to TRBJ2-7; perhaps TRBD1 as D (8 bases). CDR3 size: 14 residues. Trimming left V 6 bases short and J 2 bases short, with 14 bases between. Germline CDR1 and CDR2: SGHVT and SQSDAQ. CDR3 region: CASRPQGGAYEQYF. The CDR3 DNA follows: TGTGCCAGCAGGCCACAGGGGGGGGCCTACGAGCAGTACTTC.

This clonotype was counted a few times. The CDR3 DNA is TGCAGTGCTAGCGGGGGGACATTGAGCACAGATACGCAGTATTTT. Amino acids: CSASGGTLSTDTQYF. The chain employs TRBV20-1 and TRBJ2-3; a weak D match, TRBD2 (7 bases). Trimming removed 3 bases at V and 0 bases at J, with 13 bases between. CDR3 size: 15 residues. Germline CDR1 reads DFQATT; CDR2 reads SNEGSKA (reference sequence).

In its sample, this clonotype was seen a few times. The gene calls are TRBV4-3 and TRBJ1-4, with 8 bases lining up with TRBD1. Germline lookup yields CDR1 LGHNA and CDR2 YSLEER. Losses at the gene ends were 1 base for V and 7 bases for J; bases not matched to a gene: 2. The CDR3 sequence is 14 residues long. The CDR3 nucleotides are TGCGCCAGCAGCCAAGGGACAGGGAGTGAAAAACTGTTTTTT. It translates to CASSQGTGSEKLFF.

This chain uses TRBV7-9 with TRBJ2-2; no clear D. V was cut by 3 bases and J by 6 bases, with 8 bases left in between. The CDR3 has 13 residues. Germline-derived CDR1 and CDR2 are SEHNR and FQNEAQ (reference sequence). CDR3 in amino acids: CASSLLLSGELFF. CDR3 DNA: TGTGCCAGCAGCTTGTTGTTATCCGGGGAGCTGTTTTTT.

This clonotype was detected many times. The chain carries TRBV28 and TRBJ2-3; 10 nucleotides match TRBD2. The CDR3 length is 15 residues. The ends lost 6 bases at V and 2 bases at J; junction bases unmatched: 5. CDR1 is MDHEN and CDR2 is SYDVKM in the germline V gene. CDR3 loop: CASSASGGLTDTQYF. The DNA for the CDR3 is TGTGCCAGCAGCGCTAGCGGGGGCCTCACAGATACGCAGTATTTT.

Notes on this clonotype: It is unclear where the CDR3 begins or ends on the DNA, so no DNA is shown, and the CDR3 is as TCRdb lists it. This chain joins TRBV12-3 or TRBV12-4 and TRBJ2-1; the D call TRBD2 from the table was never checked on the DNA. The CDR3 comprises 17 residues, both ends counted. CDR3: CASSSSRGGLFGNEQFF.

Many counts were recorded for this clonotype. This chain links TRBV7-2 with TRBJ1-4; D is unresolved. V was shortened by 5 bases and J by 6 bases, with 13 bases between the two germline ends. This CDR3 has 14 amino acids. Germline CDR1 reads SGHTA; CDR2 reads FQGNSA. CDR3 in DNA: TGTGCCAGCAGCGATTCCGTCGAGTATGAAAAACTGTTTTTT. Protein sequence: CASSDSVEYEKLFF.

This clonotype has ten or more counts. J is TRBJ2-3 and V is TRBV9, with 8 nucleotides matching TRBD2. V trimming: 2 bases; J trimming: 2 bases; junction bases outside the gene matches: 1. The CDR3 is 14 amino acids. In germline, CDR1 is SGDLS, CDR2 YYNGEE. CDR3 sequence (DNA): TGTGCCAGCAGCGTTAGCGGGGTCACAGATACGCAGTATTTT. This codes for CASSVSGVTDTQYF.

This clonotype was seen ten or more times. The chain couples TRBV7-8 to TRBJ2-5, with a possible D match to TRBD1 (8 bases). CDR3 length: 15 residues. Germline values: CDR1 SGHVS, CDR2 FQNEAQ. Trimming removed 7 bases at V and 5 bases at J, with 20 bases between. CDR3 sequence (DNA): TGTGCCAGCATCCTACAGGGGGGGTTCATGGAGACCCAGTACTTC. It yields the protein CASILQGGFMETQYF. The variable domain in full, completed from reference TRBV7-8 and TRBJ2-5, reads GAGVSQSPRYKVAKRGQDVALRCDPISGHVSLFWYQQALGQGPEFLTYFQNEAQLDKSGLPSDRFFAERPEGSVSTLKIQRTQQEDSAVYLCASILQGGFMETQYFGPGTRLLVL.

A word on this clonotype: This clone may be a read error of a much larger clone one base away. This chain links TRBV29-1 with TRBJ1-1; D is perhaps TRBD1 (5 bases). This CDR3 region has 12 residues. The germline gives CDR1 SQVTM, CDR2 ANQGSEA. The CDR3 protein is CSVRTGGTGAFF. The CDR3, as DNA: TGCAGCGTCCGAACGGGGGGGACTGGAGCTTTCTTT.

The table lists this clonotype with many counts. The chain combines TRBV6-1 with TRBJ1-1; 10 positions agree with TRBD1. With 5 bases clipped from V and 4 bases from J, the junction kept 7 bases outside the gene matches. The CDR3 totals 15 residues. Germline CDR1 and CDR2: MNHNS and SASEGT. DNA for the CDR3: TGTGCCAGCAGTTTTGGGACAGGGGCTCGCACTGAAGCTTTCTTT. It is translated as CASSFGTGARTEAFF.

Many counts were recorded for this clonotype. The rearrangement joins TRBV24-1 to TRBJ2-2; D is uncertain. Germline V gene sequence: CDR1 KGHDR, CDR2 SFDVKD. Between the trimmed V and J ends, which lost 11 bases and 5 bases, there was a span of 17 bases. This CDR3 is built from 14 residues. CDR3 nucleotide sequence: TGTGCCATTCTGCGCGGATCAGCAACCGGGGAGCTGTTTTTT. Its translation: CAILRGSATGELFF.

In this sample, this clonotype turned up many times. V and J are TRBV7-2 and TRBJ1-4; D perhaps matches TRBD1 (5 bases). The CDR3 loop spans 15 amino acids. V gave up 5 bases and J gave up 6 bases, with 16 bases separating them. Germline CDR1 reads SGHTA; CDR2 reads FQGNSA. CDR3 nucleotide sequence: TGTGCCAGCAGCCCCCGGATTGGGGGGGATGAAAAACTGTTTTTT. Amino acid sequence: CASSPRIGGDEKLFF. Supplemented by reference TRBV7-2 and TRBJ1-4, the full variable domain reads GAGVSQSPSNKVTEKGKDVELRCDPISGHTALYWYRQSLGQGLEFLIYFQGNSAPDKSGLPSDRFSAERTGGSVSTLTIQRTQQEDSAVYLCASSPRIGGDEKLFFGSGTQLSVL.

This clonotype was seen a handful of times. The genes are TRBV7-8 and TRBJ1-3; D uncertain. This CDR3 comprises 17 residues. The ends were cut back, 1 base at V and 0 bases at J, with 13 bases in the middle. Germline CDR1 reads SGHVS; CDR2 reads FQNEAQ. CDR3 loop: CASSLVLGWGSGNTIYF. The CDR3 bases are TGTGCCAGCAGCTTAGTTTTGGGCTGGGGCTCTGGAAACACCATATATTTT.

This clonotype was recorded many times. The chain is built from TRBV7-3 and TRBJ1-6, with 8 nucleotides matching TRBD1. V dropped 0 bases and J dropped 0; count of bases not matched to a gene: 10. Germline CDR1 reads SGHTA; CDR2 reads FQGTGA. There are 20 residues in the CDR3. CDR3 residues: CASSLTGTGRGSSYNSPLHF. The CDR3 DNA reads TGTGCCAGCAGCTTAACTGGGACAGGCCGGGGGAGCTCCTATAATTCACCCCTCCACTTT.

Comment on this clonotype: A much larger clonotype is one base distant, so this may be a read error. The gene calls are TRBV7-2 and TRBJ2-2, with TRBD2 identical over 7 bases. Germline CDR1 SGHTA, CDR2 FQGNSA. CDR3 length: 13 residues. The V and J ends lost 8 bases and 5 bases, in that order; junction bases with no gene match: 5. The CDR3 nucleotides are TGTGCCAGCGGCTACGGGGGGACCGGGGAGCTGTTTTTT. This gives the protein CASGYGGTGELFF. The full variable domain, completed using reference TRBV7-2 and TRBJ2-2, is GAGVSQSPSNKVTEKGKDVELRCDPISGHTALYWYRQSLGQGLEFLIYFQGNSAPDKSGLPSDRFSAERTGGSVSTLTIQRTQQEDSAVYLCASGYGGTGELFFGEGSRLTVL.

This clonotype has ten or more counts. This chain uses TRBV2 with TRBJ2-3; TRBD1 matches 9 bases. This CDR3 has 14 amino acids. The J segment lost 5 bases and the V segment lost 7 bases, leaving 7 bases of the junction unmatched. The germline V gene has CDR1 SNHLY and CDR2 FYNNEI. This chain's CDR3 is CASMNRGLGDTQYF. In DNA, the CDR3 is TGTGCCAGCATGAACAGGGGGCTGGGAGATACGCAGTATTTT. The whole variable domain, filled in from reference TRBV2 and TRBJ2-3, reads EPEVTQTPSHQVTQMGQEVILRCVPISNHLYFYWYRQILGQKVEFLVSFYNNEISEKSEIFDDQFSVERPDGSNFTLKIRSTKLEDSAMYFCASMNRGLGDTQYFGPGTRLTVL.

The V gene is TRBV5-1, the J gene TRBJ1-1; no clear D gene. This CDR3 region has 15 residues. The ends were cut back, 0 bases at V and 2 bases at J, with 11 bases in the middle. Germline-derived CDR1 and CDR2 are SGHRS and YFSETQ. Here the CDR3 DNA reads TGCGCCAGCAGCTTGGAAATATTCGGAAACACTGAAGCTTTCTTT. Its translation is CASSLEIFGNTEAFF. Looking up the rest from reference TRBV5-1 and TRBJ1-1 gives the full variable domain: KAGVTQTPRYLIKTRGQQVTLSCSPISGHRSVSWYQQTPGQGLQFLFEYFSETQRNKGNFPGRFSGRQFSNSRSEMNVSTLELGDSALYLCASSLEIFGNTEAFFGQGTRLTVV.

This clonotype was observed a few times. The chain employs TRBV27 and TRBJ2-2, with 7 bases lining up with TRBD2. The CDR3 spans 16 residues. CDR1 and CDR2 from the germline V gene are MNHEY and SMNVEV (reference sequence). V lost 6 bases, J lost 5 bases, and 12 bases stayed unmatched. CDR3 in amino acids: CASRLGQLGGTGELFF. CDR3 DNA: TGTGCCAGCAGACTAGGCCAATTGGGAGGGACCGGGGAGCTGTTTTTT.